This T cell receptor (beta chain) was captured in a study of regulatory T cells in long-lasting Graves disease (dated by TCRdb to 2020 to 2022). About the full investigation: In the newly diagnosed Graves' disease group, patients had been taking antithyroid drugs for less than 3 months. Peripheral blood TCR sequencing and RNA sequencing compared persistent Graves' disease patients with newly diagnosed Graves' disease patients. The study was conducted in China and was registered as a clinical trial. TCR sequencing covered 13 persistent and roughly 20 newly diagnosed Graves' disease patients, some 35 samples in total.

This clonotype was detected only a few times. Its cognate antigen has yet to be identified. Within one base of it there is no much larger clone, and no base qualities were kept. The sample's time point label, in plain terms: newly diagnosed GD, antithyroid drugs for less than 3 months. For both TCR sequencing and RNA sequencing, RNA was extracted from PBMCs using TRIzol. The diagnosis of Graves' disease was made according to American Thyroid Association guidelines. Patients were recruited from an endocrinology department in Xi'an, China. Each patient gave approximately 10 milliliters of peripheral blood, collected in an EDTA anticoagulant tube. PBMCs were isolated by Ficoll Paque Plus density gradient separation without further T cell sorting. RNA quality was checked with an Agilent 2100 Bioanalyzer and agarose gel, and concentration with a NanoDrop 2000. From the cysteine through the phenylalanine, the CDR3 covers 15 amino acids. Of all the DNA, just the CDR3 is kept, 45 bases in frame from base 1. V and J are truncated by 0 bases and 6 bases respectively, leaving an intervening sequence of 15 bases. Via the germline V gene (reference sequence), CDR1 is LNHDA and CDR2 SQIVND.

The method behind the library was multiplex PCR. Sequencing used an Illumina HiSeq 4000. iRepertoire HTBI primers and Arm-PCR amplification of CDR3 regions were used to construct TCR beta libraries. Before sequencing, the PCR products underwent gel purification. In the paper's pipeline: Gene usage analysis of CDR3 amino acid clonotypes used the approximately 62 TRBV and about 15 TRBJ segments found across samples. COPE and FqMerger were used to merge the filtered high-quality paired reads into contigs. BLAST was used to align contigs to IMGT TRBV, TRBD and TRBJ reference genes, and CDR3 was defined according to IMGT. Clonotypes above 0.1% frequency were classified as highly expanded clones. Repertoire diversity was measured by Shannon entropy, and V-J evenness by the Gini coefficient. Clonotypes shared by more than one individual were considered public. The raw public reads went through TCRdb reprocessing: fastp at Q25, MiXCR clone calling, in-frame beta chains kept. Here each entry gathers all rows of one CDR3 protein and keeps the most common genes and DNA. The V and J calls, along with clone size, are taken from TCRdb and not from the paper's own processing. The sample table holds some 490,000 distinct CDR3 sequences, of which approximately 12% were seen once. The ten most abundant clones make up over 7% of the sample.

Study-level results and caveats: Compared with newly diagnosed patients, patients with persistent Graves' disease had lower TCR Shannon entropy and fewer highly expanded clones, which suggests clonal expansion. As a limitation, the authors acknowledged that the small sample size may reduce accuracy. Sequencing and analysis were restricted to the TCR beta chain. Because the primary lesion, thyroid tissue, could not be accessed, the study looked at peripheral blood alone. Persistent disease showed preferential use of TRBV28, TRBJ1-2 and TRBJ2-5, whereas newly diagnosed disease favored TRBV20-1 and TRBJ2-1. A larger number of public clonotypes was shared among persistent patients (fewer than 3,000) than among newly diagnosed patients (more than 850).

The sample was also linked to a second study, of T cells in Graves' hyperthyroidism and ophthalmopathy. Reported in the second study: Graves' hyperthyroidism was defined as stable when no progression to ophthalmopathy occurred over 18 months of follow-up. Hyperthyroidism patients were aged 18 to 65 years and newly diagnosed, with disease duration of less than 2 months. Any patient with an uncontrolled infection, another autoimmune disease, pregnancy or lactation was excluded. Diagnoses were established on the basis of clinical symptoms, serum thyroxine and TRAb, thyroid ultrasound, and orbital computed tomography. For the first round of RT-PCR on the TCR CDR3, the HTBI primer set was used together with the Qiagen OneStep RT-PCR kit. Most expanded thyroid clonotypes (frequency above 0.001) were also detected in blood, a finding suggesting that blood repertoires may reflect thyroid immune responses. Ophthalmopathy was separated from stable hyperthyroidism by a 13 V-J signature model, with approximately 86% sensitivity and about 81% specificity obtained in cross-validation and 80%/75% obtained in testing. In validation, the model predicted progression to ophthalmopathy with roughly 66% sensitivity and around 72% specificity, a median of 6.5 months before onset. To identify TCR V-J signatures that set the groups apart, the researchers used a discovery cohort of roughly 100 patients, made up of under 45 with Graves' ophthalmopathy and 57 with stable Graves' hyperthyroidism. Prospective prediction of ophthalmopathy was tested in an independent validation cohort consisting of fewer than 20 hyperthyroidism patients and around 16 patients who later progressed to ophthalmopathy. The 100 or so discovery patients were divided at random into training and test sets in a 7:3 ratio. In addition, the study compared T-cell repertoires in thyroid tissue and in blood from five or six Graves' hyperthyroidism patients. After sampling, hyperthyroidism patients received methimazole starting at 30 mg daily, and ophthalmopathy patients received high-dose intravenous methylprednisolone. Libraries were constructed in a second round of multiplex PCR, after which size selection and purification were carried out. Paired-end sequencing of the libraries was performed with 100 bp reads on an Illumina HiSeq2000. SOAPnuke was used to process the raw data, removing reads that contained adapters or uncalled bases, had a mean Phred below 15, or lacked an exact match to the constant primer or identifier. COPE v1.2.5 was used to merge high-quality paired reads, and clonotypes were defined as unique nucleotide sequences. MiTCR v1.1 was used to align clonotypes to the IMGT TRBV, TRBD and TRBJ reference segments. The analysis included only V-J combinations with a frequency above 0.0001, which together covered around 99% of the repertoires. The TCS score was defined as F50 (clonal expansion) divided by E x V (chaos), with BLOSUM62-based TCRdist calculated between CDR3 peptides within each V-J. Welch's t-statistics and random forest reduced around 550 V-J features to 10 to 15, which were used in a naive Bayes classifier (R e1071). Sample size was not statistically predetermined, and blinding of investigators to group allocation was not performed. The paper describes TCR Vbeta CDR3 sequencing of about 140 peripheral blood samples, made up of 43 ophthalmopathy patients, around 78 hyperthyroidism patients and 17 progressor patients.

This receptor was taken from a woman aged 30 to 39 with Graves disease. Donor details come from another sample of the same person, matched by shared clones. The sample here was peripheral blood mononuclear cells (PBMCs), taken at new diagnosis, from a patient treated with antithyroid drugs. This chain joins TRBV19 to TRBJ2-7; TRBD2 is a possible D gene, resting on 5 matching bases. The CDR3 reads CASSIDWTGSVEQYF. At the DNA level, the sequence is TGTGCCAGTAGTATAGACTGGACGGGATCAGTCGAGCAGTACTTC.